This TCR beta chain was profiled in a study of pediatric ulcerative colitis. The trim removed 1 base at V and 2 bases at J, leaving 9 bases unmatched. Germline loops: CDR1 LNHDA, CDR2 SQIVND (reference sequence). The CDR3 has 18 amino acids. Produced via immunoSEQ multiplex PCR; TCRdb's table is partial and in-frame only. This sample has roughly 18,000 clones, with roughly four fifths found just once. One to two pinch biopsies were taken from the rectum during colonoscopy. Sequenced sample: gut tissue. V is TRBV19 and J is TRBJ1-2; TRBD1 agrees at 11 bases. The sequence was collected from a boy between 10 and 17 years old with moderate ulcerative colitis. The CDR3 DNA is TGTGCCAGTAGTATAGGGGACAGGGGGATACGCTTGAACTATGGCTACACCTTC. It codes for CASSIGDRGIRLNYGYTF.